The entry that follows covers one T cell receptor beta chain sequence. Its antigen remains unknown. These data belong to a study of shared clonotypes between healthy human individuals. Study-level results: Naive CD4 clonotype sharing across a few donors was about 5%. The donor pool, a small one, limited the genetic and exposure-history diversity represented.

Within Nashville, Tennessee resided all donors, each a Caucasian adult. Germline values: CDR1 SGHRS, CDR2 YFSETQ. Trimming cost V 5 bases and J 3 bases, with 11 bases left between them. This CDR3 is 13 amino acids long. Libraries were prepared by immunoSEQ multiplex PCR; TCRdb keeps only in-frame clonotypes and omits some of them. The sample lists under 2.5 million clones, 85% to 95% occurring once. Sequencing was done on a sample of naive CD4+ T cells from PBMCs. Subset indicated: CD45RA+ positively selected. The sequence was collected from a man in his late teens or twenties in good health. Some clones in this sample may be carry-over from other donors' samples. The chain combines TRBV5-1 with TRBJ2-5; D remains ambiguous. This CDR3 reads CASSVPGEETQYF. In DNA, the CDR3 is TGCGCCAGCAGTGTACCTGGAGAAGAGACCCAGTACTTC. Full variable domain (outside the CDR3, taken from reference TRBV5-1 and TRBJ2-5): KAGVTQTPRYLIKTRGQQVTLSCSPISGHRSVSWYQQTPGQGLQFLFEYFSETQRNKGNFPGRFSGRQFSNSRSEMNVSTLELGDSALYLCASSVPGEETQYFGPGTRLLVL.